Reported below is one T cell receptor beta chain. Germline V CDR1 and CDR2: SGHDT, YYEEEE. The CDR3 extends over 16 amino acids. With 1 base clipped from V and 8 bases from J, the junction kept 9 bases outside the gene matches. These data come from a study of cytomegalovirus exposure and HLA in healthy donors. The PCR had 60 Vbeta and 13 Jbeta primers. Only in-frame clones appear in the TCRdb table, and some are missing; sequencing was by immunoSEQ multiplex PCR. The sample totals over 100,000 clones. The chain couples TRBV5-6 to TRBJ1-6; 7 bases line up with TRBD1. The origin of this receptor is a middle-aged man in good health and CMV-seropositive. The material sequenced was PBMCs. DNA for the CDR3: TGTGCCAGCAGCTTGTTCAGGGGGTCTGGGGATTCACCCCTCCACTTT. This translates into CASSLFRGSGDSPLHF.